A single sample gave rise to the 4 T cell receptor beta chains below, sequenced in a study of cytomegalovirus exposure and HLA in healthy donors. Primers for the PCR totalled 60 Vbeta and 13 Jbeta. Here immunoSEQ multiplex PCR was the method, and the copy in TCRdb shows in-frame clones only, minus some. The sample shows under 200,000 clones, about 12% of them seen only once. The sequenced material came from PBMCs. These TCRs come from a man in his fifties or sixties in good health and CMV-seropositive.

This clone was counted only a few times. This chain links TRBV13 with TRBJ2-7; maybe TRBD2 (7 bases). The CDR3 loop spans 14 amino acids. V gave up 11 bases and J gave up 0 bases, with 17 bases separating them. From germline, CDR1 is PRHDT and CDR2 FYEKMQ (reference sequence). The CDR3 spells CAFKGRGSSYEQYV. The CDR3 DNA is TGTGCCTTCAAGGGGAGGGGGAGCTCCTACGAGCAGTACGTC.

The chain carries TRBV5-1 and TRBJ2-5; TRBD2 aligns across 12 bases. CDR3 size: 14 residues. The V gene end was trimmed by 6 bases and the J gene end by 2 bases; junction bases not matched to a gene: 2. CDR1 and CDR2 (germline): SGHRS, YFSETQ. The CDR3 sequence: CASTGLAGQETQYF. DNA for the CDR3: TGCGCCAGCACAGGACTAGCGGGGCAAGAGACCCAGTACTTC.

The CDR3 bases are TGTGCCATCGAAGCGGGGGGCCCGACAGATACGCAGTATTTT. Translated: CAIEAGGPTDTQYF. V gene TRBV10-3 combines with J gene TRBJ2-3; 9 nucleotides align to TRBD2. CDR3 size: 14 residues. Trimming removed 8 bases from V and 3 bases from J; junction bases left unmatched: 6. CDR1 is ENHRY, CDR2 SYGVKD, per germline.

J is TRBJ1-2 and V is TRBV5-6; weak D call: TRBD1 (5 bases). The germline V and J ends were trimmed by 4 bases and 5 bases, with 15 bases remaining between them. The CDR3 runs to 14 residues. The V gene's germline CDR1 is SGHDT and CDR2 YYEEEE. CDR3 sequence (DNA): TGTGCCAGCAGCGTTAGACAGAGATGGTATGGCTACACCTTC. Translated: CASSVRQRWYGYTF.